The clone carrying this T cell receptor (beta chain) was detected many times. Its specificity is unknown. The source of the sample is a study of T-cell reconstitution after alpha-beta-depleted transplantation in children. The study's findings and limits: About two months after transplant, alpha-beta T cells reportedly came from several hundred expanded graft clones. After one year, T-cell counts and TCRbeta diversity mostly came from new T cells. Some patients owed their high day-60 TCRbeta diversity to surviving recipient T cells and thymic progenitors.

Germline V CDR1 and CDR2: MNHEY, SVGAGI. The CDR3 contains 15 residues. V lost 1 base and J lost 4; bases outside the gene matches: 6. As it was prepared, the TCRbeta library received unique molecular identifiers. A single record per CDR3 protein comes from TCRdb applying MiXCR to the PCR reads. The data contain some 200,000 distinct CDR3 sequences, around 8.4% of them singletons. The chain uses TRBV6-5 and TRBJ2-7; 8 nucleotides align to TRBD1. The source was PBMCs, mostly from graft donor cells, collected 360 days after TCRalphabeta/CD19-depleted stem cell transplant. The TCR originated in a male patient between 2 and 10 years old who had a stem cell transplant for acute myeloid leukemia, so the T cells may come from the graft donor. DNA for the CDR3: TGTGCCAGCAGTTACTGGCAGGGGGCGGAATACGAGCAGTACTTC. Translated: CASSYWQGAEYEQYF.